This T cell receptor (beta chain) is drawn from a study of CD8 T cells in ankylosing spondylitis. There are 15 residues in the CDR3. The germline gives CDR1 MDHEN, CDR2 SYDVKM. Trimming stripped 2 bases from V and 5 bases from J, with 12 bases between. This clonotype has a count of ten or more. Its antigen is as yet unknown. TCRdb reanalysed the 5' RACE reads using MiXCR and keeps one entry per CDR3 protein. This table holds roughly 150,000 distinct CDR3 sequences, 5.5% to 7.5% found once. General study points: Among TCR beta sequences, a motif of roughly 8 highly homologous variants appeared characteristic of ankylosing spondylitis blood.

Sequenced material: blood, either unsorted or a sorted T cell fraction (not recorded which). This receptor was identified in a female donor with ankylosing spondylitis or in good health (not recorded which). The chain carries TRBV28 and TRBJ2-2, with D possibly TRBD1 on 5 matching bases. The CDR3 region has the DNA TGTGCCAGCAGTTTAATAGGACATATTACCGGGGAGCTGTTTTTT. Encoded protein: CASSLIGHITGELFF.